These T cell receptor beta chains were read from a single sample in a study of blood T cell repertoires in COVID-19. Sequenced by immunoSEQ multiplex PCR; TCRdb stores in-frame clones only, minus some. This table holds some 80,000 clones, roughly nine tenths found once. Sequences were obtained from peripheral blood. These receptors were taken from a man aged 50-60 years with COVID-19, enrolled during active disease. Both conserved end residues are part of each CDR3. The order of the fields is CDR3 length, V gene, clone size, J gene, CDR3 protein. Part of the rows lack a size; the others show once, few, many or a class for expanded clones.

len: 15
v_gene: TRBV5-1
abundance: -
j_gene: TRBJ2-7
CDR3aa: CASSLEGQGSYEQYF

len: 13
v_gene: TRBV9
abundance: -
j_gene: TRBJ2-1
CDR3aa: CASSAGGREGQFF

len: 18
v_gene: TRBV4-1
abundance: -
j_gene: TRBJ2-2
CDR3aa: CASRVGQGPPGSTGELFF

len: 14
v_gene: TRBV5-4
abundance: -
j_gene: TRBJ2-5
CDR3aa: CASSLAGQRETQYF

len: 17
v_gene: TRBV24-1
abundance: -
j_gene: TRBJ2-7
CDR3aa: CATSDFPPLRENGEQYF

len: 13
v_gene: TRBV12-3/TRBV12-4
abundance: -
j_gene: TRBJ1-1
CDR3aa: CASSRTGGTEAFF

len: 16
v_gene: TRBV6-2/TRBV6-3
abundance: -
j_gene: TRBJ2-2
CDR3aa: CASSYPETSGTGELFF

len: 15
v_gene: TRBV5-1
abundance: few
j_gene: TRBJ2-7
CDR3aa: CASSDTGLVGHGQYF

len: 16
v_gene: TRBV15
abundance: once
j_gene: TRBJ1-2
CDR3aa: CATSRDLFGGRYGYTF

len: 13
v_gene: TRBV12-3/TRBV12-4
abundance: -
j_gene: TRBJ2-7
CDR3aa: CASRRPGTYEQYF

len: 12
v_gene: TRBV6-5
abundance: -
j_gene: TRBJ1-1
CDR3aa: CACDKQNTEAFF

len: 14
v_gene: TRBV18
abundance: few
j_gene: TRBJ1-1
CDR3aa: CASSPLEGMAEAFF

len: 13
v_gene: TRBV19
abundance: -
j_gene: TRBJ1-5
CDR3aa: CASSTTVNQPQHF

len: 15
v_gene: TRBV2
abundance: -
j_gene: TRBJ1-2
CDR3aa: CASSEGSGTGGGYTF

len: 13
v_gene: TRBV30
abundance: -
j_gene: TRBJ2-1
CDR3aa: CAWSVLERREQFF

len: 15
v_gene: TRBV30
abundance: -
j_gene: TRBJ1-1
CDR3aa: CAWSLGTGLSGEAFF

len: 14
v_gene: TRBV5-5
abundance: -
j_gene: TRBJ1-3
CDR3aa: CASSTGSSGNTIYF

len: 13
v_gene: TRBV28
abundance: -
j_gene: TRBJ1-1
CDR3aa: CASSKDWHTEAFF

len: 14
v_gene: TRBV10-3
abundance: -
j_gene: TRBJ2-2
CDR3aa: CAISESLLIGELFF

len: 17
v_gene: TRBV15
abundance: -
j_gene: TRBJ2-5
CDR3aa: CATSSKRGGTQRETQYF

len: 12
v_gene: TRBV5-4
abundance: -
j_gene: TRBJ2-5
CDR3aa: CASSTGGETQYF

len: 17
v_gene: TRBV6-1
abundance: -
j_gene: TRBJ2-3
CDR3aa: CASSEAGGGARTDTQYF

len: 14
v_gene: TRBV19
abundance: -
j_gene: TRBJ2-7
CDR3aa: CASSTDYRGNEQYF

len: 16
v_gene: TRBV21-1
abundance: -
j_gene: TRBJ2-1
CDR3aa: CASSKIAGKTYNEQFF

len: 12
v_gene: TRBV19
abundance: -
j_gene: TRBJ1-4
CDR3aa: CASGPPNEKLFF

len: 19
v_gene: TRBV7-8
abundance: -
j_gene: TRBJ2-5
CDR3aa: CASSFVPGEAAGGQETQYF

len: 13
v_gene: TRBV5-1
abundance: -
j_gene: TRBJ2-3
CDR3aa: CASSWEGADTQYF

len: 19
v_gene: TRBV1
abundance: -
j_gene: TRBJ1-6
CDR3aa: CTSSQEEGTWGLWDSPLHF

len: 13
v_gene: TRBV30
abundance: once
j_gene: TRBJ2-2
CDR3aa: CAWTNTGGGELFF

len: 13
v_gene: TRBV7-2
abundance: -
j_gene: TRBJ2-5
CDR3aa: CASSFQGAETQYF

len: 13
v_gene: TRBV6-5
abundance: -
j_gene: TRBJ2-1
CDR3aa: CASRTSGRYEQFF

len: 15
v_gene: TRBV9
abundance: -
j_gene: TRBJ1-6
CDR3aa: CASSPGTGDNSPLHF

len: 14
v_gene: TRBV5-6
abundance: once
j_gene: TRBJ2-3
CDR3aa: CASSLIAVPDTQYF

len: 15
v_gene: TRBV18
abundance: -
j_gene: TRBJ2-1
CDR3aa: CASSSGTSGYNEQFF

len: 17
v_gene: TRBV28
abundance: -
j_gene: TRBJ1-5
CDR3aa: CASSSPYGQASNQPQHF

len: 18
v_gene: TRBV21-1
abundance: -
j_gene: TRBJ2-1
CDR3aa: CASSKVGSTGDFYNEQFF

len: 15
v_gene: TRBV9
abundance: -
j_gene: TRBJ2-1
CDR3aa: CASSARGSGSPEQFF

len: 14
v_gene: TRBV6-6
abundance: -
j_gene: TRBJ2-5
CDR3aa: CASSSQTVQETQYF

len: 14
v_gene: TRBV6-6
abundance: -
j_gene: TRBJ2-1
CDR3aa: CASRRQGAYNEQFF

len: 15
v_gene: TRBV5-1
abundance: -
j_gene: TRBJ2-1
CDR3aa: CASRQPGLAELEQFF

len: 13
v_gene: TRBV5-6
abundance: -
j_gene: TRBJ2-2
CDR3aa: CASSLAVAGELFF

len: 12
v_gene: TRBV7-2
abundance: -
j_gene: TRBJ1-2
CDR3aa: CASSSGMYGYTF

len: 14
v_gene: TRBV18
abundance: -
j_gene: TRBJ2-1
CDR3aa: CASSPLREGNEQFF

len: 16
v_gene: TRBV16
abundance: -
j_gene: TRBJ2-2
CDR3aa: CASSQYSLFTSGELFF

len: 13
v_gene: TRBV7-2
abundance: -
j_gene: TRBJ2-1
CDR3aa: CASSPRMGNEQFF

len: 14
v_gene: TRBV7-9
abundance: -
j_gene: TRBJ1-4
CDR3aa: CASSRDRTNEKLFF

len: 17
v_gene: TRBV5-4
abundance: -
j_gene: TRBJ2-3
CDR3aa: CASSSGTSGSGTDTQYF

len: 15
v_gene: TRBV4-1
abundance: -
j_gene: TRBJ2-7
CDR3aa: CASSSQWTDSYEQYF